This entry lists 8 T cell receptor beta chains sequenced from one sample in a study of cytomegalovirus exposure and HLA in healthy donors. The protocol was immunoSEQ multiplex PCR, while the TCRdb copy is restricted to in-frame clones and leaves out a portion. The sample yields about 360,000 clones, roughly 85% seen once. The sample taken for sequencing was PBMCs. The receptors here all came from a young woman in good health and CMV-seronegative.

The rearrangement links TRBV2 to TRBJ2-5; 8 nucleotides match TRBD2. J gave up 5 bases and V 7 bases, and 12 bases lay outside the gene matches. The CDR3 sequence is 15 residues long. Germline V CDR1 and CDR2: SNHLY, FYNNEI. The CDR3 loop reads CASTPPGGAGETQYF. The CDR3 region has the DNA TGTGCCAGCACTCCACCCGGGGGGGCCGGGGAGACCCAGTACTTC. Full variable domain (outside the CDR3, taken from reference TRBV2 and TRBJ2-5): EPEVTQTPSHQVTQMGQEVILRCVPISNHLYFYWYRQILGQKVEFLVSFYNNEISEKSEIFDDQFSVERPDGSNFTLKIRSTKLEDSAMYFCASTPPGGAGETQYFGPGTRLLVL.

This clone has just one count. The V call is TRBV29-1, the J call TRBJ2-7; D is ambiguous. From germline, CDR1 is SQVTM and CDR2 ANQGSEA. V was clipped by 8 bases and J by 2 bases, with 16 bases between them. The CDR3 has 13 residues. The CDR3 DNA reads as TGCAGCTACGCGGCCAGATCTCCCTACGAGCAGTACTTC. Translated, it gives CSYAARSPYEQYF.

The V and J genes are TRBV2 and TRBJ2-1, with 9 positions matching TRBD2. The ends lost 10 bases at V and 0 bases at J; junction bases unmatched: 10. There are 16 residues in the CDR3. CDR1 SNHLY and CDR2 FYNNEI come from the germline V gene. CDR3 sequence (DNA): TGTGCCACCGGGACTAGCCGATTAACCTCCTACAATGAGCAGTTCTTC. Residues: CATGTSRLTSYNEQFF.

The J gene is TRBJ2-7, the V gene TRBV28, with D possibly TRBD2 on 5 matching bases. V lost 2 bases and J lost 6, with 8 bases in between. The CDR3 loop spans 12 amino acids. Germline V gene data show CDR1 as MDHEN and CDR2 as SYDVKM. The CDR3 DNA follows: TGTGCCAGCAGTTTAAGGCTAGCCGAGCAGTACTTC. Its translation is CASSLRLAEQYF.

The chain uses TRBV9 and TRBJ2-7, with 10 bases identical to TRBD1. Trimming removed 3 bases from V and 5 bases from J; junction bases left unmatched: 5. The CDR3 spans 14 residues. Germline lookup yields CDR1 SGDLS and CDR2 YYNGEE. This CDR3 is CASSAGTGAHEQYF. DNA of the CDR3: TGTGCCAGCAGCGCCGGGACAGGGGCCCACGAGCAGTACTTC. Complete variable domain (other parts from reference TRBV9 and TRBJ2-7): DSGVTQTPKHLITATGQRVTLRCSPRSGDLSVYWYQQSLDQGLQFLIQYYNGEERAKGNILERFSAQQFPDLHSELNLSSLELGDSALYFCASSAGTGAHEQYFGPGTRLTVT.

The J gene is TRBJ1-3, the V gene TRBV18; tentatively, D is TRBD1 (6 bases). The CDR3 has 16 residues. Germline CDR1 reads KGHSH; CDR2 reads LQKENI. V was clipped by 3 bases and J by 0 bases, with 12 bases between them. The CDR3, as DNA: TGTGCCAGCTCACCTGGACAGATACGCTCTGGAAACACCATATATTTT. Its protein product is CASSPGQIRSGNTIYF.

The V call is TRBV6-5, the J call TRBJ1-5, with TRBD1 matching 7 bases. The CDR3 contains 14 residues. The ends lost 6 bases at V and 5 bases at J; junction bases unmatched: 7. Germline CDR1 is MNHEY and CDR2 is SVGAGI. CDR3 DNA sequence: TGTGCCAGCAGGACACAGGGGCGGGATCAGCCCCAGCATTTT. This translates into CASRTQGRDQPQHF.

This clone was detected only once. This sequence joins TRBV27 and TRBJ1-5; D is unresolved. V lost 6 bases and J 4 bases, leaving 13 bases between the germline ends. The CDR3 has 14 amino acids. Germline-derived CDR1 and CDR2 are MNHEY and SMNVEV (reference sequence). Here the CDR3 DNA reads TGTGCCAGCAGCCGAAATAGAGAGAATCAGCCCCAGCATTTT. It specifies CASSRNRENQPQHF.